The source of this T cell receptor beta chain is a study of beta chain features in type 1 diabetes. Notes on the study in general: Among all four CD4+ subsets, Type 1 diabetes patients had TCRB CDR3s that were moderately but significantly shorter.

This clone came up a few times. The antigen is undetermined. CDR1 is SGHRS and CDR2 is YFSETQ in the germline V gene. The V gene lost 2 bases and the J gene lost 4 bases, with 12 bases spanning the gap. This CDR3 has 14 residues. Expressed TCRB transcripts were sequenced, since all the RNA that had been isolated was reverse transcribed. Sequenced by immunoSEQ multiplex PCR; TCRdb stores in-frame clones only, minus some. The table records around 280,000 clones, about 15% of them present only once. The sequenced material came from naive CD4+ T cells from blood. The chain recombines TRBV5-1 with TRBJ1-1, with D possibly being TRBD1 (6 bases). The receptor was isolated from a young man with type 1 diabetes. CDR3 sequence: CASSLSAGATEAFF. CDR3 in DNA: TGCGCCAGCAGCTTATCCGCAGGGGCCACTGAAGCTTTCTTT.